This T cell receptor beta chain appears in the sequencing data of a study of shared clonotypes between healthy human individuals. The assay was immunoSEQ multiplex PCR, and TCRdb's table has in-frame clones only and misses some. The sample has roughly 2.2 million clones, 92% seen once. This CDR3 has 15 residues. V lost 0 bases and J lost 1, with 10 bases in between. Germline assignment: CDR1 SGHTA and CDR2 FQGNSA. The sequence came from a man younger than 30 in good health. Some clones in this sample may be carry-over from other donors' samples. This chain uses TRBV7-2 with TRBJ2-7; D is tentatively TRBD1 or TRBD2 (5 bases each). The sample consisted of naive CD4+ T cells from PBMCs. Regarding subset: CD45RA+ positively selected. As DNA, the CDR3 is TGTGCCAGCAGCTTAGCAGGGACCGATTCCTACGAGCAGTACTTC. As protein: CASSLAGTDSYEQYF.